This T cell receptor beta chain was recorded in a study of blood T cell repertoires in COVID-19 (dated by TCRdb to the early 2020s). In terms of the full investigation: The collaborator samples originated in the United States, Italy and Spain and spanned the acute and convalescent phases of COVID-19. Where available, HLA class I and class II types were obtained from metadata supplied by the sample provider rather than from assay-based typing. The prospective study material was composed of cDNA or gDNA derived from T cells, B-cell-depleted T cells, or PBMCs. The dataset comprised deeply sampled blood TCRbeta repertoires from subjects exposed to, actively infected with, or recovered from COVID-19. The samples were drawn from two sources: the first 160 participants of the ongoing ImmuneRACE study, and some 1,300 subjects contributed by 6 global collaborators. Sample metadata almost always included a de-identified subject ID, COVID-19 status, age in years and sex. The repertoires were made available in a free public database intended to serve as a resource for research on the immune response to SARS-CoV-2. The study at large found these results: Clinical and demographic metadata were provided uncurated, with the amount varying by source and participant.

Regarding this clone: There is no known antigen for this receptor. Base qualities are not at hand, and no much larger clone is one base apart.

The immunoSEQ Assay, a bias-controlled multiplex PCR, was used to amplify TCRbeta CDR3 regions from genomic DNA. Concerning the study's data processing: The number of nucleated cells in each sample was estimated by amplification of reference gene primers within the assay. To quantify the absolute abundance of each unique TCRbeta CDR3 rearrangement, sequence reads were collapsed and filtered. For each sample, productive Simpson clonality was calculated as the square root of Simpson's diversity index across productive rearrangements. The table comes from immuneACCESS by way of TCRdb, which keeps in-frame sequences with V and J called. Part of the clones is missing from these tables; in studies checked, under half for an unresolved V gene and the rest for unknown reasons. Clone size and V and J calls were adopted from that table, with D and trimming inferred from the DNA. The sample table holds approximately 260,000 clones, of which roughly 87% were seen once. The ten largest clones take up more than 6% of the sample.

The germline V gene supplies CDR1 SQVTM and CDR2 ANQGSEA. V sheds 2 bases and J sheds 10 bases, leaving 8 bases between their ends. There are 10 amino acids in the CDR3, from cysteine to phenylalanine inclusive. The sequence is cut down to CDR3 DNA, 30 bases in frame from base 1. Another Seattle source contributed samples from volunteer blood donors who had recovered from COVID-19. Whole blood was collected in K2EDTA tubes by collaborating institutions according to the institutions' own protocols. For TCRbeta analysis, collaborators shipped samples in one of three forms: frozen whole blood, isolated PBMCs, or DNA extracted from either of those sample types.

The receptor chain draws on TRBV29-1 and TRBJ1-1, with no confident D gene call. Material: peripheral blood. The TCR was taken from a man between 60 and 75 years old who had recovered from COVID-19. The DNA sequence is TGCAGCGTTGAACGGGAGGGAGCTTTCTTT. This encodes CSVEREGAFF.